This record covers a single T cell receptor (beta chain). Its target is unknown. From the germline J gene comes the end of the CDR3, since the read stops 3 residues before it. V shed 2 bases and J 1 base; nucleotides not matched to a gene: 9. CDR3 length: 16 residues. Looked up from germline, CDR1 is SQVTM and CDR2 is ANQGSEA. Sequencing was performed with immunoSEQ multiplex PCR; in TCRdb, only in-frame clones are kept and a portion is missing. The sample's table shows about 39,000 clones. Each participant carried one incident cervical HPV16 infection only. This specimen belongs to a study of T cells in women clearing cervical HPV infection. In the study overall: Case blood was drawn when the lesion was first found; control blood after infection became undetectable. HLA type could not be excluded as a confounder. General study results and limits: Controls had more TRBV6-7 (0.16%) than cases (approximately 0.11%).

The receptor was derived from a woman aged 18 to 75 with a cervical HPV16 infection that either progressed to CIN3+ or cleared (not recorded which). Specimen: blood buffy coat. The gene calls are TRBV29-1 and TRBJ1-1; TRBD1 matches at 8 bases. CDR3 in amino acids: CSVERQGADKNTEAFF. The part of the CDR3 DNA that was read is TGCAGCGTTGAACGGCAGGGGGCGGATAAGAACACTGAA.